This is a list of T cell receptor beta chains from one sample in a study of T cell responses to AZD1222 COVID-19 vaccine. Data came from immunoSEQ multiplex PCR; TCRdb stores just in-frame clones and leaves some out. The sample lists about 140,000 clones, more than 80% seen once, with 2.5% to 3.5% in the top ten. The specimen comprised peripheral blood, sampled on day 0 of AZD1222 vaccination. These receptors originate from an adult in good health. The CDR3 runs from the conserved cysteine through the conserved F or W. The D gene is left open where the match is weak. Size is stated for part of the rows, as once, few or many counts, or as a class when the clone is expanded.

size: .; D: .; V: TRBV19; J: TRBJ1-2; DNA: TGTGCCAGTAGTGTAAACCGGGACTATGGCTACACCTTC; CDR3: CASSVNRDYGYTF
size: .; D: TRBD2; V: TRBV28; J: TRBJ2-1; DNA: TGTGCCAGCAGTTTATCGGCCTCTAGCGGGAGAGGCTACAATGAGCAGTTCTTC; CDR3: CASSLSASSGRGYNEQFF
size: .; D: .; V: TRBV27; J: TRBJ2-5; DNA: TGTGCCAGCGCCCCGTCGGGAGCCACCAAAGAGACCCAGTACTTC; CDR3: CASAPSGATKETQYF
size: .; D: .; V: TRBV18; J: TRBJ2-7; DNA: TGTGCCAGCTCACCATTACGGGACGGCGTCTACGAGCAGTACTTC; CDR3: CASSPLRDGVYEQYF
size: .; D: TRBD1; V: TRBV19; J: TRBJ1-1; DNA: TGTGCCAGTCTAATGGACAGGCGGAGCACTGAAGCTTTCTTT; CDR3: CASLMDRRSTEAFF
size: .; D: .; V: TRBV28; J: TRBJ1-1; DNA: TGTGCCAGCAGTAATTTTGCGCGGGGTGAAGCTTTCTTT; CDR3: CASSNFARGEAFF
size: .; D: .; V: TRBV2; J: TRBJ2-5; DNA: TGTGCCAGCACCGGTCCGGGGGCCGCGAGGGAGACCCAGTACTTC; CDR3: CASTGPGAARETQYF
size: .; D: .; V: TRBV7-2; J: TRBJ1-5; DNA: TGTGCCAGCAGCTTAGCCGGGGGTGGCAATCAGCCCCAGCATTTT; CDR3: CASSLAGGGNQPQHF
size: .; D: .; V: TRBV7-3; J: TRBJ1-1; DNA: TGTGCCAGCAGCCCAGACGGGAGGAACACTGAAGCTTTCTTT; CDR3: CASSPDGRNTEAFF
size: few; D: .; V: TRBV19; J: TRBJ1-2; DNA: TGTGCCAGTAGTATAGATAGGCGGGCCGGCGGGGGCTACACCTTC; CDR3: CASSIDRRAGGGYTF
size: .; D: TRBD2; V: TRBV9; J: TRBJ2-5; DNA: TGTGCCAGCAGCGTAGAAGGACTAGTACAAGAGACCCAGTACTTC; CDR3: CASSVEGLVQETQYF
size: .; D: .; V: TRBV30; J: TRBJ1-1; DNA: TGTGCCTGGAACACCCAGGTGGGTACTGAAGCTTTCTTT; CDR3: CAWNTQVGTEAFF
size: .; D: .; V: TRBV6-2/TRBV6-3; J: TRBJ2-5; DNA: TGTGCCAGCAGCCAGGGGCAGACCCAGTACTTC; CDR3: CASSQGQTQYF
size: .; D: .; V: TRBV15; J: TRBJ1-5; DNA: TGTGCCACCAGCCCCGGCCCAGGGATCAATCAGCCCCAGCATTTT; CDR3: CATSPGPGINQPQHF
size: .; D: .; V: TRBV7-3; J: TRBJ1-6; DNA: TGTGCCAGCAGCTTACTAGGGGGTGCGAATTCACCCCTCCACTTT; CDR3: CASSLLGGANSPLHF
size: .; D: .; V: TRBV2; J: TRBJ2-7; DNA: TGTGCCAGCAGTGAACAAGTGTACGAGCAGTACTTC; CDR3: CASSEQVYEQYF
size: .; D: .; V: TRBV9; J: TRBJ2-2; DNA: TGTGCCAGCAGCGTAGGCAGCGGGCTGAACACCGGGGAGCTGTTTTTT; CDR3: CASSVGSGLNTGELFF
size: .; D: .; V: TRBV7-2; J: TRBJ2-2; DNA: TGTGCCAGCAGCCTAAGAAAGACCACGGGGGAGCTGTTTTTT; CDR3: CASSLRKTTGELFF